These 8 T cell receptor beta chains were all obtained from the same sample, sequenced in a study of blood T cells in healthy people across ages. Using a J-beta primer mix together with a sample-barcoded 5' primer, a second PCR was run for roughly 6 to 11 cycles. A single record per CDR3 protein comes from TCRdb applying MiXCR to the 5' RACE reads. The table shows 1.5 million to 2 million distinct CDR3 sequences, with over 25% occurring only once. Sequenced: blood. The receptors here all came from a woman in her thirties in good health.

This clonotype was observed at least ten times. The rearrangement uses TRBV5-1 and TRBJ2-7; D not certain. The CDR3 contains 14 residues. V was pared by 1 base and J by 1 base, with 9 bases between. The germline CDR1 and CDR2 sequences are SGHRS and YFSETQ. This CDR3 reads CASSLPTPSYEQYF. The CDR3 coding sequence is TGCGCCAGCAGCTTGCCCACCCCTTCCTACGAGCAGTACTTC. The full variable domain, rest sourced from reference TRBV5-1 and TRBJ2-7, is KAGVTQTPRYLIKTRGQQVTLSCSPISGHRSVSWYQQTPGQGLQFLFEYFSETQRNKGNFPGRFSGRQFSNSRSEMNVSTLELGDSALYLCASSLPTPSYEQYFGPGTRLTVT.

This clonotype was detected many times. The gene calls are TRBV5-1 and TRBJ2-7; TRBD2 aligns across 11 bases. CDR1 and CDR2 (germline): SGHRS, YFSETQ. J was trimmed by 6 bases and V by 3 bases; bases with no gene match: 8. CDR3 length equals 15 residues. The CDR3 DNA reads as TGCGCCAGCAGCTGGACAACTAGCGGGGGAGGCGAGCAGTACTTC. As protein: CASSWTTSGGGEQYF.

The chain uses TRBV5-6 and TRBJ2-5; TRBD1 aligns across 8 bases. The V and J ends lost 0 bases and 8 bases, in that order; junction bases with no gene match: 9. Germline lookup yields CDR1 SGHDT and CDR2 YYEEEE. CDR3 length: 15 residues. The CDR3 DNA reads TGTGCCAGCAGCTTGGTCAGGGGGCAGGGGGCTACCCAGTACTTC. This codes for CASSLVRGQGATQYF.

The chain combines TRBV28 with TRBJ2-1, with TRBD2 matching 8 bases. In germline, CDR1 is MDHEN, CDR2 SYDVKM. The CDR3 sequence is 15 residues long. V shed 3 bases, J shed 5 bases, and the junction held 6 bases outside the gene matches. The CDR3 spells CASSFYSGADNEQFF. CDR3 bases: TGTGCCAGCAGTTTTTATAGCGGGGCGGACAATGAGCAGTTCTTC.

Points on this clonotype: A much larger clonotype is one base distant, so this may be a read error. The chain carries TRBV20-1 and TRBJ2-1, with D tentatively TRBD2 (6 bases). This CDR3 has 16 residues. Germline CDR1 DFQATT, CDR2 SNEGSKA (reference sequence). CDR3 protein: CSTSSRWGVSYNEQFF. The CDR3 DNA reads TGCAGTACTAGCTCCAGGTGGGGGGTCTCCTACAATGAGCAGTTCTTC.

This sequence joins TRBV12-3 or TRBV12-4 and TRBJ2-3, with TRBD1 identical over 7 bases. This CDR3 region has 13 residues. With 6 bases clipped from V and 5 bases from J, the junction kept 5 bases outside the gene matches. As DNA, the CDR3 is TGTGCCAGCAGGGACAGGAAAAGAGATACGCAGTATTTT. Its protein product is CASRDRKRDTQYF.

This clonotype appeared a few times. The chain links TRBV20-1 to TRBJ2-1; D might be TRBD2 (6 bases). The germline V gene encodes CDR1 DFQATT and CDR2 SNEGSKA (reference sequence). The ends were cut back, 1 base at V and 9 bases at J, with 13 bases in the middle. CDR3 length: 13 residues. In DNA, the CDR3 is TGCAGTGCTAGAGGCCGGGAGCTTGGTGAGCAGTTCTTC. The encoded protein is CSARGRELGEQFF.

There are a few counts of this clonotype. V gene TRBV11-2 combines with J gene TRBJ2-1; either TRBD1 or TRBD2 may fit D (5 bases each). V gave up 6 bases and J gave up 9 bases, with 15 bases separating them. The CDR3 spans 13 residues. CDR1 is SGHAT and CDR2 is FQNNGV in the germline V gene. CDR3 loop: CASRPWARGEQFF. The CDR3 region has the DNA TGTGCCAGCAGACCTTGGGCGAGGGGTGAGCAGTTCTTC.